Sequencing of this T cell receptor (beta chain) was carried out in a study of metastatic and nonmetastatic thyroid tumors. Study as a whole: For malignant and benign thyroid patients, tumor or nodule tissue and blood were the sources whose repertoires were compared. The study, taken as a whole, reports: Reported TCR beta diversity, measured in blood and tumor, was significantly higher for malignant thyroid tumors than for benign nodules.

Thyroid surgery was preceded by no treatment in any patient. The germline CDR1 and CDR2 sequences are MNHEY and SVGAGI. V lost 0 bases and J 2 bases, leaving 16 bases between the germline ends. This CDR3 comprises 17 residues. This clone occurred many times. Its specificity is not known. TCRdb re-analyzed the PCR reads through MiXCR. The sample lists under 100,000 clones, roughly 8.6% seen once, with roughly 9% in the top ten. Sequencing used blood. This clonotype was obtained from a female donor with papillary thyroid cancer or a benign thyroid nodule (not recorded which). Some clones in this sample may be carry-over from other donors' samples. The gene calls are TRBV6-5 and TRBJ1-2, with D perhaps TRBD1 (5 bases). This chain's CDR3 is CASSYSRPIGTNYGYTF. CDR3 nucleotide sequence: TGTGCCAGCAGTTACTCGAGGCCTATAGGGACGAACTATGGCTACACCTTC.